These 25 T cell receptor beta chains were all obtained from the same sample, sequenced in a study of tissue T cells after allogeneic stem cell transplantation. Produced via immunoSEQ multiplex PCR; TCRdb's table is partial and in-frame only. The data hold around 40,000 clones, with 80% to 95% observed a single time. The source was blood, collected before transplantation. These receptors came from a woman aged 35 to 75 who later had graft-versus-host disease after an allogeneic stem cell transplant.

The rearrangement joins TRBV7-9 to TRBJ2-3; TRBD2 matches 13 bases. Trimming took 3 bases from V and 4 from J; bases not matched to a gene: 7. The germline CDR1 and CDR2 sequences are SEHNR and FQNEAQ (reference sequence). CDR3 length: 17 residues. CDR3 nucleotide sequence: TGTGCCAGCAGCTTGTCACTAGCGGGAGGGCCCTCAGATACGCAGTATTTT. As protein: CASSLSLAGGPSDTQYF.

The chain couples TRBV25-1 to TRBJ2-5; 7 bases match TRBD2. This CDR3 spans 13 amino acids. The junction had 1 base not matched to a gene; V was cut back by 3 bases and J by 3 bases. CDR1 and CDR2 from the germline V gene are MGHDK and SYGVNS. The CDR3 coding sequence is TGTGCCAGCAGTGAGGGAGGGGAAGAGACCCAGTACTTC. Its translation: CASSEGGEETQYF.

The chain is built from TRBV19 and TRBJ1-1; weak D call: TRBD1 (5 bases). Germline V gene sequence: CDR1 LNHDA, CDR2 SQIVND (reference sequence). Trimming stripped 4 bases from V and 0 bases from J, with 9 bases between. This CDR3 has 14 amino acids. CDR3 residues: CASSKGRLNTEAFF. The CDR3 bases are TGTGCCAGTAGTAAGGGACGGCTGAACACTGAAGCTTTCTTT.

The V and J genes are TRBV14 and TRBJ2-3; D is undetermined. The CDR3 spans 16 residues. From germline, CDR1 is SGHDN and CDR2 FVKESK. The ends were cut back, 3 bases at V and 0 bases at J, with 13 bases in the middle. This CDR3 reads CASSHSSGFSTDTQYF. The CDR3 DNA follows: TGTGCCAGCAGCCACTCTTCAGGTTTTAGCACAGATACGCAGTATTTT.

The chain couples TRBV13 to TRBJ2-1, with D possibly called TRBD1 or TRBD2 (7 bases each). There are 15 residues in the CDR3. Trimming took 7 bases from V and 3 from J, leaving 16 bases between them. Per germline, CDR1 PRHDT and CDR2 FYEKMQ (reference sequence). The CDR3 DNA follows: TGTGCCAGCACCAGGGGGGAGGGAGGCTACAATGAGCAGTTCTTC. It encodes CASTRGEGGYNEQFF.

This clone appeared a single time. Here the CDR3 reads CASSSRGLPPGTIYF. CDR3 nucleotide sequence: TGTGCCAGCAGTTCCAGGGGGCTCCCCCCCGGAACCATATATTTT. This sequence joins TRBV28 and TRBJ1-3; 8 nucleotides agree with TRBD1. V gave up 4 bases and J gave up 10 bases; unmatched junction bases: 12. Germline V gene lookup returns CDR1 MDHEN and CDR2 SYDVKM. CDR3 size: 15 residues.

This chain links TRBV5-8 with TRBJ2-3, with D tentatively TRBD1 (5 bases). Germline V lookup: CDR1 SGHTS, CDR2 YDEGEE. V was cut by 9 bases and J by 3 bases, with 14 bases left in between. This CDR3 region has 13 residues. CDR3 sequence (DNA): TGTGCCACCGCCACGACAGATACAGATACGCAGTATTTT. Translation: CATATTDTDTQYF.

V is TRBV11-2 and J is TRBJ1-1; D not certain. Germline loops: CDR1 SGHAT, CDR2 FQNNGV. V lost 0 bases and J lost 0, with 2 bases in between. This CDR3 has 13 amino acids. CDR3: CASSLELNTEAFF. The CDR3, as DNA: TGTGCCAGCAGCTTAGAACTGAACACTGAAGCTTTCTTT. Looking up the rest from reference TRBV11-2 and TRBJ1-1 gives the full variable domain: EAGVAQSPRYKIIEKRQSVAFWCNPISGHATLYWYQQILGQGPKLLIQFQNNGVVDDSQLPKDRFSAERLKGVDSTLKIQPAKLEDSAVYLCASSLELNTEAFFGQGTRLTVV.

This rearrangement joins TRBV19 to TRBJ1-2; no clear D. Deletions cut 7 bases from V and 8 bases from J, with 17 bases between. The CDR3 is made up of 13 amino acids. The germline gives CDR1 LNHDA, CDR2 SQIVND (reference sequence). Written as DNA, the CDR3 is TGTGCCAGTAATTCTCTGACGGGCAGCGGCTACACCTTC. Its protein is CASNSLTGSGYTF.

The chain has TRBV4-2 and TRBJ2-5; D is undetermined. Between the trimmed V and J ends, which lost 5 bases and 1 base, there was a span of 14 bases. CDR3 length: 15 amino acids. Germline V gene data show CDR1 as LGHNA and CDR2 as YNFKEQ. In DNA, the CDR3 is TGTGCCAGCAGCGATGGCAGGCTACCCCAAGAGACCCAGTACTTC. Protein product: CASSDGRLPQETQYF.

The gene calls are TRBV4-1 and TRBJ1-5; D is possibly TRBD1 (5 bases). Trimming removed 2 bases at V and 2 bases at J, with 10 bases between. This CDR3 comprises 15 residues. Germline V gene data show CDR1 as MGHRA and CDR2 as YSYEKL. CDR3 sequence: CASSQWVGGNQPQHF. The CDR3, as DNA: TGCGCCAGCAGCCAATGGGTAGGGGGCAATCAGCCCCAGCATTTT.

The V call is TRBV4-1, the J call TRBJ2-1; weak D call: TRBD2 (6 bases). The V and J ends lost 4 bases and 7 bases respectively, with 11 bases between them. Germline assignment: CDR1 MGHRA and CDR2 YSYEKL. The CDR3 covers 13 residues. CDR3 sequence reads: CASSPILANEQFF. In DNA form, the CDR3 reads TGCGCCAGCAGCCCGATCCTAGCGAATGAGCAGTTCTTC.

This chain uses TRBV25-1 with TRBJ2-1; D gene ambiguous. V dropped 1 base and J dropped 0 bases, with 13 bases sitting between them. This CDR3 is 17 amino acids long. From germline, CDR1 is MGHDK and CDR2 SYGVNS. For the CDR3, the DNA is TGTGCCAGCAGTGAATTCGGCCACCTAAGCTCCTACAATGAGCAGTTCTTC. Translation gives CASSEFGHLSSYNEQFF.

V is TRBV28 and J is TRBJ2-1; no reliable D call. The CDR3 runs to 12 residues. The V end lost 5 bases, the J end lost 5 bases, and 7 bases lay between the germline ends. Germline V lookup: CDR1 MDHEN, CDR2 SYDVKM. The CDR3: CASSLDDNEQFF. In DNA, the CDR3 is TGTGCCAGCAGTCTCGACGACAATGAGCAGTTCTTC.

The genes are TRBV19 and TRBJ1-5; D remains ambiguous. CDR3 length: 15 residues. The germline V and J ends were trimmed by 1 base and 4 bases, with 11 bases remaining between them. Germline loops: CDR1 LNHDA, CDR2 SQIVND (reference sequence). The CDR3 region has the DNA TGTGCCAGTAGTATAGGGCAGGTCCTAAATCAGCCCCAGCATTTT. Translated: CASSIGQVLNQPQHF.

The chain couples TRBV6-1 to TRBJ1-5, with a possible D match to TRBD1 (6 bases). V dropped 5 bases and J dropped 5 bases, with 13 bases sitting between them. The CDR3 spans 14 residues. Germline loops: CDR1 MNHNS, CDR2 SASEGT. This chain's CDR3 is CASSQGWIDQPQHF. The CDR3 nucleotides read TGTGCCAGCAGTCAGGGGTGGATCGATCAGCCCCAGCATTTT.

This chain uses TRBV4-1 with TRBJ1-2; a possible D gene is TRBD1 (5 bases). The CDR3 is made up of 15 amino acids. Trimming took 6 bases from V and 8 from J, leaving 22 bases between them. The germline V gene has CDR1 MGHRA and CDR2 YSYEKL. The CDR3 here is CASSLTLALRDGYTF. CDR3 nucleotide sequence: TGCGCCAGCAGTTTGACCCTCGCCCTCAGGGACGGCTACACCTTC.

The chain employs TRBV7-2 and TRBJ1-1, with 9 bases lining up with TRBD1. The CDR3 length is 18 residues. V was clipped by 3 bases and J by 0 bases; unmatched bases: 11. Germline CDR1 reads SGHTA; CDR2 reads FQGNSA. Here the CDR3 reads CASSFNPGQGYMNTEAFF. DNA for the CDR3: TGTGCCAGCAGCTTCAATCCGGGACAGGGTTACATGAACACTGAAGCTTTCTTT.

The rearrangement links TRBV6-5 to TRBJ2-7; 7 bases map to TRBD2. With V trimmed by 6 bases and J by 0 bases, 8 bases remained unmatched. There are 15 residues in the CDR3. Germline loops: CDR1 MNHEY, CDR2 SVGAGI. CDR3 amino acids: CASRFIGTTSYEQYF. The CDR3, as DNA: TGTGCCAGCAGATTTATCGGGACTACCTCCTACGAGCAGTACTTC.

The CDR3 region has the DNA TGCGCCAGCAGCCAATTACAGGGGGGATACAATGAGCAGTTCTTC. This codes for CASSQLQGGYNEQFF. This chain links TRBV4-3 with TRBJ2-1, with TRBD1 matching 8 bases. V shed 2 bases, J shed 4 bases, and the junction held 4 bases outside the gene matches. CDR3 size: 15 residues. Germline V gene sequence: CDR1 LGHNA, CDR2 YSLEER.

The rearrangement links TRBV3-1 (or the pseudogene TRBV3-2) to TRBJ1-4, with a weak D call TRBD1 (5 bases). The germline V and J ends were trimmed by 3 bases and 1 base, with 9 bases remaining between them. The germline CDR1 and CDR2 sequences are LGHDT and YNNKEL (reference sequence). CDR3 length: 15 residues. CDR3 DNA: TGTGCCAGCAGCCAGCAGGGAGAAACTAATGAAAAACTGTTTTTT. Amino acids: CASSQQGETNEKLFF.

This clone was seen a single time. This chain connects TRBV2 to TRBJ1-2; D gene ambiguous. V lost 5 bases and J lost 12, with 16 bases in between. The CDR3 sequence is 12 residues long. From germline, CDR1 is SNHLY and CDR2 FYNNEI. CDR3 nucleotide sequence: TGTGCCAGCAGTACCGAAACCAAGGGCCACACCTTC. Translated: CASSTETKGHTF.

This chain joins TRBV2 and TRBJ1-4; 10 positions agree with TRBD1. The germline V gene encodes CDR1 SNHLY and CDR2 FYNNEI. V was clipped by 7 bases and J by 10 bases; unmatched bases: 9. The length of the CDR3 is 14 residues. CDR3 DNA sequence: TGTGCCAGCAAGACTGGACAGGGGGTGGGAAAACTGTTTTTT. Its protein is CASKTGQGVGKLFF. The whole variable domain, remainder taken from reference TRBV2 and TRBJ1-4, is EPEVTQTPSHQVTQMGQEVILRCVPISNHLYFYWYRQILGQKVEFLVSFYNNEISEKSEIFDDQFSVERPDGSNFTLKIRSTKLEDSAMYFCASKTGQGVGKLFFGSGTQLSVL.

This clone was counted a single time. This sequence joins TRBV5-1 and TRBJ2-5; D gene ambiguous. The V gene lost 5 bases and the J gene lost 0 bases, with 5 bases spanning the gap. Germline lookup yields CDR1 SGHRS and CDR2 YFSETQ. The CDR3 is 12 residues long. CDR3 in DNA: TGCGCCAGCAGTCCGAACCAAGAGACCCAGTACTTC. Translating gives CASSPNQETQYF.

The chain is built from TRBV11-2 and TRBJ2-1, with D perhaps given as TRBD1 or TRBD2 (5 bases each). The CDR3 sequence is 16 residues long. Germline CDR1 and CDR2: SGHAT and FQNNGV. Trimming pared 2 bases from V and 0 bases from J, leaving 11 bases between. CDR3 sequence reads: CASSLRGRSSYNEQFF. The CDR3, as DNA: TGTGCCAGCAGCTTACGGGGCCGTAGCTCCTACAATGAGCAGTTCTTC.